This T cell receptor (beta chain) appears in the sequencing data of a study of CD8 T cells in ankylosing spondylitis (dated by TCRdb to between 2016 and 2019). In the study overall: T cell receptor beta repertoires were profiled in healthy donors and ankylosing spondylitis patients so that disease-linked TCR variants could be found. Samples of peripheral blood were taken, and for ankylosing spondylitis patients, synovial fluid was collected as well. The full study cohort was made up of 25 ankylosing spondylitis patients and about a hundred healthy donors. The study at large found these results: Blood from ankylosing spondylitis patients appeared to be characterized by a TCR beta motif made up of seven or eight highly homologous amino acid variants. The disease-linked clones were reported to be significantly enriched in matched synovial fluid samples from ankylosing spondylitis patients. The disease-linked clones had a CD8+ phenotype and were found at relatively low frequencies in peripheral blood. Some of the motif variants had been reported before in the synovial fluid and blood of reactive arthritis patients, a finding that suggests common disease-initiation mechanisms.

This clonotype showed up many times. No cognate antigen has been identified for it. The record has no base qualities; no much larger clone is one base away. As encoded in the germline V gene, CDR1 is MNHEY while CDR2 is SVGAGI. V and J are truncated by 0 bases and 4 bases respectively, leaving an intervening sequence of 16 bases. The CDR3 measures 17 amino acids from cysteine to phenylalanine. The only DNA kept is the CDR3, 51 bases in frame from the first base. Sequenced using an Illumina HiSeq 2500. TCR beta libraries were prepared by quantitative 5'-RACE with molecular barcodes. On the study's bioinformatics: A new computational method based on a probabilistic model of VDJ rearrangement was used to identify disease-linked TCR variants. The raw public reads went through TCRdb reprocessing: fastp at Q25, MiXCR clone calling, in-frame beta chains kept. Entries are consolidated by CDR3 protein sequence, retaining the most common genes and DNA. These V and J calls derive from TCRdb rather than the authors' analysis. The sample contains 150,000 to 200,000 distinct CDR3 sequences, approximately 10% of them found a single time. Approximately 15% of the sample rests with the top ten.

The sequence joins TRBV6-5 to TRBJ1-3; TRBD1 is possibly the D segment (5 matching bases). Sequenced material: blood, either unsorted or a sorted T cell fraction (not recorded which). The TCR sequence derives from a female donor with ankylosing spondylitis or in good health (not recorded which). The CDR3 protein: CASSYSNSGLKGNTIYF. In nucleotide form, the sequence is TGTGCCAGCAGTTACTCGAATTCAGGGCTAAAAGGAAACACCATATATTTT.